The present entry profiles one TCR beta chain with its context. Its antigen is as yet unknown. This CDR3 has 12 amino acids. Germline V lookup: CDR1 SEHNR, CDR2 FQNEAQ (reference sequence). The germline V and J ends were trimmed by 3 bases and 5 bases, with 4 bases remaining between them. This record comes from a study of cytomegalovirus exposure and HLA in healthy donors. PCR involved 60 Vbeta and 13 Jbeta primers. Here immunoSEQ multiplex PCR was the method, and the copy in TCRdb shows in-frame clones only, minus some. The sample carries 90,000 to 110,000 clones, roughly 80% recorded once. Overall study results and limits: Highest at DRB1 and lowest at HLA-C, TCR association rates differed among HLA loci in a later analysis. When the data were analyzed later, several of the most significant clusters appeared to be linked to common viral pathogens. Analyzed later, most CMV-associated TCR beta chains appeared HLA-restricted.

Sequenced: PBMCs. V and J are TRBV7-9 and TRBJ2-2; D unresolved. The sequence was obtained from a woman aged 50 to 60 in good health and CMV-seropositive. In DNA, the CDR3 is TGTGCCAGCAGCTTGAGTACCGGGGAGCTGTTTTTT. It yields the protein CASSLSTGELFF.